This T cell receptor (beta chain) was profiled in a study of blood T cell repertoires in COVID-19. There are 16 residues in the CDR3. The germline gives CDR1 MNHEY, CDR2 SVGAGI. With 0 bases clipped from V and 4 bases from J, the junction kept 2 bases outside the gene matches. TCRdb's table, derived via immunoSEQ multiplex PCR, lists solely in-frame clones and lacks some. The sample gives some 330,000 clones, over 80% of which show up once; about 4.8% is in the top ten. The TCR comes from a woman in her 50s who had recovered from COVID-19. This chain links TRBV6-5 with TRBJ1-6, with TRBD1 matching 8 bases. Sequenced input: PBMCs or T cells enriched from blood (not recorded which). The CDR3 reads CASSYSTGAYNSPLHF. CDR3 in DNA: TGTGCCAGCAGTTACTCGACAGGGGCATATAATTCACCCCTCCACTTT.